The T cell receptor beta chain under discussion was sequenced for a study of cytomegalovirus exposure and HLA in healthy donors. Study-wide context: The platform used for the roughly 130 validation repertoires matched that of the approximately 640 first-cohort repertoires, a later analysis reported.

With 2 bases clipped from V and 3 bases from J, the junction kept 3 bases outside the gene matches. The CDR3 has 14 amino acids. The V gene's germline CDR1 is MDHEN and CDR2 SYDVKM. Note on this clone: No antigen is known for it.

TCRdb's table, derived via immunoSEQ multiplex PCR, lists solely in-frame clones and lacks some. Of some 260,000 clones listed, roughly 88% are singletons. A roughly 120-subject validation cohort, separate from the approximately 720-subject first cohort, supplied the donors. Study-wide points: The tendency of first-cohort TCR clusters to co-occur in the 120 or so validation repertoires emerged from a later analysis. Fewer than 200 TCR beta chains were listed as cytomegalovirus-associated.

This clonotype was obtained from a woman in her twenties or thirties in good health and CMV-seronegative. The sequenced material came from PBMCs. The chain joins TRBV28 to TRBJ1-1, with 7 bases fitting TRBD1. CDR3 loop: CASSLEGAHTEAFF. The DNA for the CDR3 is TGTGCCAGCAGTTTAGAGGGGGCGCACACTGAAGCTTTCTTT.